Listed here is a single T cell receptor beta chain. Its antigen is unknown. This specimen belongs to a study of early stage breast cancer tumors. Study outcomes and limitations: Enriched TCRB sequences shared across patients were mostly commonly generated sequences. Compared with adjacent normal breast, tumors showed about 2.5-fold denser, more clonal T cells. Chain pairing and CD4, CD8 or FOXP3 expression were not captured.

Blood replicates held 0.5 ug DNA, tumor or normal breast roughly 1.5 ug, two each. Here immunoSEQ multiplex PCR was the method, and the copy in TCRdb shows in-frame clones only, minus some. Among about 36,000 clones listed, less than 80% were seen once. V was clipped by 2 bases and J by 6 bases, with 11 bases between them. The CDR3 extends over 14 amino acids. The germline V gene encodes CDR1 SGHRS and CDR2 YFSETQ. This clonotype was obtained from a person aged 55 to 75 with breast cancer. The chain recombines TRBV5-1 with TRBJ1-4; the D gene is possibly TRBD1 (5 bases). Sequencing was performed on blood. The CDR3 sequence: CASSFGAGDEKLFF. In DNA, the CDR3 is TGCGCCAGCAGCTTTGGGGCAGGTGATGAAAAACTGTTTTTT.